These T cell receptor beta chains were read from a single sample in a study of cytomegalovirus exposure and HLA in healthy donors. Assay: immunoSEQ multiplex PCR; the TCRdb copy retains only in-frame clones and omits some. The sample contains 150,000 to 200,000 clones, roughly 80% of which appear only once. The specimen sequenced was PBMCs. The receptor source for this set is a female donor in good health and CMV-seronegative. Each CDR3 is given with its conserved first and last residue. D genes are given only for firm matches. Size is stated for part of the rows, as once, few or many counts, or as a class when the clone is expanded.

clone_size	v_call	j_call	d_call	cdr3_nt	cdr3_aa
NA	TRBV5-1	TRBJ2-3	TRBD2	TGCGCCAGCAGCTTGGAAGCGGGGGGCACAGATACGCAGTATTTT	CASSLEAGGTDTQYF
once	TRBV9	TRBJ2-7	TRBD2	TGTGCCAGCAGCGATACTAGCGGGAGTTACGAGCAGTACTTC	CASSDTSGSYEQYF
NA	TRBV6-1	TRBJ2-3	TRBD1	TGTGCCAGCACCTCGACAGGGGTGACAGATACGCAGTATTTT	CASTSTGVTDTQYF
few	TRBV28	TRBJ1-1	NA	TGTGCCAGCAGTTTAGGGTTTGGGAGTGCTTTCTTT	CASSLGFGSAFF
NA	TRBV4-3	TRBJ2-7	TRBD2	TGCGCCAGCAGCCAAGCTAGCGGGGGGGCCTACGAGCAGTACTTC	CASSQASGGAYEQYF
NA	TRBV27	TRBJ2-7	TRBD1	TGTGCCAGCAGATTGGACAGGGACTACGAGCAGTACTTC	CASRLDRDYEQYF
NA	TRBV4-2	TRBJ2-7	TRBD2	TGTGCCAGCAGCCAAGTAGAATACCAAGGACTAGCGGGGCAGACCCACGAGCAGTACTTC	CASSQVEYQGLAGQTHEQYF
NA	TRBV13	TRBJ2-1	TRBD1	TGTGCCAGCAGCTTCCTCGACAGGGGGCACAATGAGCAGTTCTTC	CASSFLDRGHNEQFF
NA	TRBV30	TRBJ2-7	TRBD1	TGTGCCTGGTGGACAGGGGGCTTGGACGAGCAGTACTTC	CAWWTGGLDEQYF
NA	TRBV27	TRBJ1-5	NA	TGTGCCAGCAGTTTATCTTGGACAAACCAGCCCCAGCATTTT	CASSLSWTNQPQHF
NA	TRBV19	TRBJ1-1	NA	TGTGCCAGTAGTATAAGCTCCCTAGGGAACACTGAAGCTTTCTTT	CASSISSLGNTEAFF
NA	TRBV6-5	TRBJ2-7	NA	TGTGCCAGCAGTTACTCGGGCAGGGGAAGCTCCTACGAGCAGTACTTC	CASSYSGRGSSYEQYF
NA	TRBV9	TRBJ2-7	TRBD2	TGTGCCAGCAGCCCGAGACTAGCGGGAGGTGCCTACGAGCAGTACTTC	CASSPRLAGGAYEQYF
NA	TRBV4-1	TRBJ1-2	TRBD1	TGCGCCAGCAGCCTAGTCTCGAAGGACAGGGGGCGCCTTAGCTATGGCTACACCTTC	CASSLVSKDRGRLSYGYTF
NA	TRBV29-1	TRBJ2-7	NA	TGCAGCGCCCTGGGCGGGGCCTCCTACGAGCAGTACTTC	CSALGGASYEQYF
NA	TRBV19	TRBJ2-5	NA	TGTGCCAGTAGTGTGCAGGGACAAGAGACCCAGTACTTC	CASSVQGQETQYF
NA	TRBV15	TRBJ2-7	NA	TGTGCCACCAGCACAGGACTGACTTACGAGCAGTACTTC	CATSTGLTYEQYF
NA	TRBV7-3	TRBJ2-1	TRBD2	TGTGCCAGCAGCTTAACGAGCGGGAGGGTTTACAATGAGCAGTTCTTC	CASSLTSGRVYNEQFF
NA	TRBV5-1	TRBJ2-7	TRBD2	TGCGCCAGCAGCCGGACTAGTGAGTCCGACGAGCAGTACTTC	CASSRTSESDEQYF
NA	TRBV11-2	TRBJ2-1	TRBD2	TGTGCCAGCAGCTTATTATTCGGGGGGGCCAATGAGCAGTTCTTC	CASSLLFGGANEQFF
NA	TRBV28	TRBJ1-3	NA	TGTGCCAGCAACGTGGGGCCTGACACCATATATTTT	CASNVGPDTIYF
NA	TRBV18	TRBJ2-7	NA	TGTGCCAGCTCACCACCGGTCCCCAGCTCCTACGAGCAGTACTTC	CASSPPVPSSYEQYF
few	TRBV5-6	TRBJ1-1	NA	TGTGCCAGCAGCTCAGACACTGAAGCTTTCTTT	CASSSDTEAFF
NA	TRBV7-3	TRBJ2-1	TRBD2	TGTGCCAGCAGCTTAAGTGGTGGCGGGAGACGGAATGAGCAGTTCTTC	CASSLSGGGRRNEQFF
NA	TRBV6-1	TRBJ1-5	TRBD1	TGTGCCAGCAGCGTAAGGGGGACAGGGGAACAGCCCCAGCATTTT	CASSVRGTGEQPQHF
once	TRBV7-2	TRBJ1-2	TRBD1	TGTGCCAGCAGCCCTAGGGACAGGGACGGCTACACCTTC	CASSPRDRDGYTF
NA	TRBV2	TRBJ2-4	TRBD1	TGTGCCAGCAGAGCTACAGGGGGCGCGTTTGACATTCAGTACTTC	CASRATGGAFDIQYF
NA	TRBV6-5	TRBJ1-1	TRBD1	TGTGCCAGCAGTCACGGGACAGTTGAAGCTTTCTTT	CASSHGTVEAFF
NA	TRBV2	TRBJ1-1	TRBD1	TGTGCCAGCAGAGAGAGGACAGGGGCCATGAACACTGAAGCTTTCTTT	CASRERTGAMNTEAFF
NA	TRBV28	TRBJ2-5	NA	TGTGCCAGCAGTCGGGGCCAAGAGACCCAGTACTTC	CASSRGQETQYF
NA	TRBV29-1	TRBJ1-6	NA	TGCAGCGCCCGAAGATCCGGCAGGGGACGGAATTCACCCCTCCACTTT	CSARRSGRGRNSPLHF
NA	TRBV19	TRBJ1-5	NA	TGTGCCAGTATTTACCGGGAGGATCAGGGTAGCAATCAGCCCCAGCATTTT	CASIYREDQGSNQPQHF
NA	TRBV7-8	TRBJ2-1	TRBD2	TGTGCCAGCAGCTTAGGGACTAGTCATGAGCAGTTCTTC	CASSLGTSHEQFF
NA	TRBV29-1	TRBJ2-2	NA	TGCAGCGTGATACGGGAGATCGGGTCGCCTAACACCGGGGAGCTGTTTTTT	CSVIREIGSPNTGELFF
few	TRBV6-5	TRBJ1-2	NA	TGTGCCAGCAGCCTCGGACTAACGGATGGCTACACCTTC	CASSLGLTDGYTF
NA	TRBV4-2	TRBJ1-1	NA	TGTGCCAGCAGCCCGGAGGGGCCGGCGGGGACTGAAGCTTTCTTT	CASSPEGPAGTEAFF
few	TRBV7-9	TRBJ2-7	TRBD2	TGTGCCAGCAGCCCCAAACTAGCGAAAGGTCCCTACGAGCAGTACTTC	CASSPKLAKGPYEQYF
NA	TRBV27	TRBJ2-7	NA	TGTGCCAGCAGTTTCCCCGGTTTTAGCGAGCAGTACTTC	CASSFPGFSEQYF
NA	TRBV19	TRBJ2-5	NA	TGTGCCAGTAGTGAGGTCCAAGAGACCCAGTACTTC	CASSEVQETQYF
NA	TRBV19	TRBJ1-2	NA	TGTGCCAGTAGTGCGGGAATGAAAAGCTATGGCTACACCTTC	CASSAGMKSYGYTF
NA	TRBV7-3	TRBJ2-1	TRBD1	TGTGCCAGCAGCTTAATACCGGGACAGAACAATGAGCAGTTCTTC	CASSLIPGQNNEQFF
NA	TRBV5-1	TRBJ2-1	TRBD1	TGCGCCAGCAGATCAGGGGGCTACAATGAGCAGTTCTTC	CASRSGGYNEQFF
NA	TRBV6-6	TRBJ1-2	NA	TGTGCCAGCACAGGGGACAACTATGGCTACACCTTC	CASTGDNYGYTF
NA	TRBV7-3	TRBJ2-2	TRBD1	TGTGCCAGCAGCGGACAGGGGGCGCTCACCGGGGAGCTGTTTTTT	CASSGQGALTGELFF
NA	TRBV27	TRBJ2-7	TRBD1	TGTGCCAGCGGACGTTTGGGACAGGGGGCTTACGAGCAGTACTTC	CASGRLGQGAYEQYF
NA	TRBV7-2	TRBJ2-3	TRBD2	TGTGCCAGCAGCTTAGTTCCTGGACTAGCTGATACGCAGTATTTT	CASSLVPGLADTQYF
NA	TRBV29-1	TRBJ2-1	NA	TGCAGCACCAGGCGGGGAGGTGGCAATGAGCAGTTCTTC	CSTRRGGGNEQFF
NA	TRBV27	TRBJ2-3	TRBD2	TGTGCCAGCAGTGTCGGGACTAGCGGTTCTTATACGCAGTATTTT	CASSVGTSGSYTQYF
NA	TRBV5-1	TRBJ1-6	TRBD1	TGCGCCAGCAGCGTTGACCAGGGGGGCTCACCCCTCCACTTT	CASSVDQGGSPLHF
few	TRBV7-9	TRBJ2-1	TRBD2	TGTGCCAGCAGCTCGAAATGGGGGGGTCCCTCCTACAATGAGCAGTTCTTC	CASSSKWGGPSYNEQFF
NA	TRBV14	TRBJ1-6	NA	TGTGCCAGCAGCCTTCCAGGCCCCTTGGTTTCCCCCCTCCACTTT	CASSLPGPLVSPLHF
NA	TRBV2	TRBJ1-1	NA	TGTGCCAGCAGTGGACAGGTGAACACTGAAGCTTTCTTT	CASSGQVNTEAFF
few	TRBV11-1	TRBJ2-7	TRBD2	TGTGCCAGCAGCCCAGAGCGTGGCGGGAGGGCCCTCGAGCAGTACTTC	CASSPERGGRALEQYF
NA	TRBV30	TRBJ1-5	NA	TGTGCCTGGAGTGTAACTCTGGATCAGCCCCAGCATTTT	CAWSVTLDQPQHF
NA	TRBV9	TRBJ2-1	TRBD2	TGTGCCAGCAGCCCTAGCGGGAGCTACAATGAGCAGTTCTTC	CASSPSGSYNEQFF